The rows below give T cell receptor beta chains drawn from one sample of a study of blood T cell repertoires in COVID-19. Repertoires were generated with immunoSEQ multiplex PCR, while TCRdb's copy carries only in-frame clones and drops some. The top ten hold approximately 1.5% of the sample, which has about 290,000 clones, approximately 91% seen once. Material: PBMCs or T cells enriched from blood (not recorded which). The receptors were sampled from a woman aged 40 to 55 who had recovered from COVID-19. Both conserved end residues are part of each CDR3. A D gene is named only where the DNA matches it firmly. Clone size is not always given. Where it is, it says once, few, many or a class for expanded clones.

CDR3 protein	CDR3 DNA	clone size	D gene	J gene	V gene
CASSPGTPYTDTQYF	TGTGCCAGCAGTCCAGGGACACCATACACAGATACGCAGTATTTT	NA	NA	TRBJ2-3	TRBV27
CASSPGGETQYF	TGTGCCAGCTCACCAGGGGGCGAGACCCAGTACTTC	once	NA	TRBJ2-5	TRBV18
CASTRLQEGPGELFF	TGTGCCAGCACCCGACTCCAGGAGGGCCCTGGGGAGCTGTTTTTT	NA	NA	TRBJ2-2	TRBV28
CASSQDQGYSGNTIYF	TGTGCCAGCAGCCAAGATCAGGGCTACTCTGGAAACACCATATATTTT	NA	NA	TRBJ1-3	TRBV14
CASSLDQVLEQYF	TGTGCCAGCAGCTTAGACCAGGTTCTCGAGCAGTACTTC	once	NA	TRBJ2-7	TRBV7-9
CASSLVWEGNTIYF	TGTGCCAGCAGTTTAGTGTGGGAGGGAAACACCATATATTTT	NA	NA	TRBJ1-3	TRBV28
CASSPGQGNQPQHF	TGCGCCAGCAGCCCAGGGCAAGGAAATCAGCCCCAGCATTTT	once	NA	TRBJ1-5	TRBV5-1
CASTGQGNSPLHF	TGTGCCAGCACGGGACAGGGAAATTCACCCCTCCACTTT	once	TRBD1	TRBJ1-6	TRBV2
CASSPRVTGGVGNTIYF	TGTGCCAGCAGCCCCCGGGTAACAGGGGGCGTTGGAAACACCATATATTTT	NA	TRBD1	TRBJ1-3	TRBV7-9
CASSPRTAHYGYTF	TGTGCCAGCAGCCCGAGGACAGCTCACTATGGCTACACCTTC	NA	NA	TRBJ1-2	TRBV7-8
CASSLSTPRGYTF	TGTGCCAGCAGTTTATCGACCCCCAGGGGCTACACCTTC	NA	NA	TRBJ1-2	TRBV28
CASSQDRFGVNTEAFF	TGTGCCAGCAGCCAAGATCGGTTCGGAGTGAACACTGAAGCTTTCTTT	NA	NA	TRBJ1-1	TRBV3-1/TRBV3-2
CASTQGPGNEKLFF	TGTGCCAGCACCCAGGGGCCGGGTAATGAAAAACTGTTTTTT	NA	NA	TRBJ1-4	TRBV27
CSVSRDRNSYEQYF	TGCAGCGTTTCCCGGGACAGGAACTCCTACGAGCAGTACTTC	NA	TRBD1	TRBJ2-7	TRBV29-1
CASSLTANTEAFF	TGCGCCAGCAGCTTGACAGCGAACACTGAAGCTTTCTTT	NA	NA	TRBJ1-1	TRBV5-1
CSVVGQVHEQYF	TGCAGCGTGGTAGGACAGGTCCACGAGCAGTACTTC	NA	TRBD1	TRBJ2-7	TRBV29-1
CASRILAYGYTF	TGTGCCAGCAGAATATTGGCCTATGGCTACACCTTC	NA	NA	TRBJ1-2	TRBV2
CASSQQGFDQPQHF	TGTGCCAGCAGCCAACAGGGGTTCGATCAGCCCCAGCATTTT	NA	TRBD1	TRBJ1-5	TRBV5-5
CASRREGQNYGYTF	TGTGCCAGCAGGCGGGAGGGCCAGAACTATGGCTACACCTTC	NA	NA	TRBJ1-2	TRBV2
CASSQHERVQRDQPQHF	TGTGCCAGCAGCCAACACGAAAGGGTTCAGCGGGATCAGCCCCAGCATTTT	NA	NA	TRBJ1-5	TRBV4-2
CASSGGLGSGENTIYF	TGCGCCAGCAGCGGCGGCCTAGGCTCTGGAGAAAACACCATATATTTT	NA	NA	TRBJ1-3	TRBV5-1